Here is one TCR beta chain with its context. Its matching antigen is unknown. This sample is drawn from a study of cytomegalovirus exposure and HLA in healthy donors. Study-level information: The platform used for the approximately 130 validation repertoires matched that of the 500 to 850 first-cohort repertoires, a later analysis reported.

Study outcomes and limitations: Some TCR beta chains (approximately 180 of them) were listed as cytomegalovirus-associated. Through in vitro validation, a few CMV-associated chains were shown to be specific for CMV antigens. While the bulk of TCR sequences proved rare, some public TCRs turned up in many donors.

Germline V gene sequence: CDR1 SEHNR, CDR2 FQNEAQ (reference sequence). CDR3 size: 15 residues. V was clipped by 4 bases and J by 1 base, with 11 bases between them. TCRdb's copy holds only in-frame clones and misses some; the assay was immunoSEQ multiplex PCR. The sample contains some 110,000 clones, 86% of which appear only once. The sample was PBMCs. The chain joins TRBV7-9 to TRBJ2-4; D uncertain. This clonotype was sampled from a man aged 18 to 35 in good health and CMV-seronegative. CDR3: CASSSDLGAKNIQYF. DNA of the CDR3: TGTGCCAGCAGCTCGGATCTCGGGGCCAAAAACATTCAGTACTTC.